The 10 T cell receptor beta chains reported below all come from one sample, sequenced in a study of cytomegalovirus exposure and HLA in healthy donors. PCR used 60 Vbeta primers and 13 Jbeta primers. Data came from immunoSEQ multiplex PCR; TCRdb stores just in-frame clones and leaves some out. This sample has approximately 100,000 clones, with 77% found just once. Material for sequencing was PBMCs. The receptors were sampled from a man between 40 and 49 years old in good health and CMV-seropositive.

A few counts support this clone. This chain uses TRBV2 with TRBJ2-5; tentative D call: TRBD2 (5 bases). With 1 base removed from V and 3 bases from J, the gap between germline ends came to 12 bases. The CDR3 spans 15 residues. In germline, CDR1 is SNHLY, CDR2 FYNNEI. Here the CDR3 DNA reads TGTGCCAGCAGTGAAGAGAGGGCGAAAAAAGAGACCCAGTACTTC. Amino acids: CASSEERAKKETQYF. Looking up the rest from reference TRBV2 and TRBJ2-5 gives the full variable domain: EPEVTQTPSHQVTQMGQEVILRCVPISNHLYFYWYRQILGQKVEFLVSFYNNEISEKSEIFDDQFSVERPDGSNFTLKIRSTKLEDSAMYFCASSEERAKKETQYFGPGTRLLVL.

The J gene is TRBJ2-5, the V gene TRBV21-1; whether TRBD2, the table's D call, matches the DNA was not checked. TRBV21-1 is a listed pseudogene. The CDR3 consists of 17 residues. The CDR3 here is CASSKKWGPGGQETQYF. The CDR3, as DNA: TGTGCCAGCAGCAAGAAGTGGGGTCCCGGCGGGCAAGAGACCCAGTACTTC.

About this clone itself: Mismatch with germline at one junction end may stem from a read error. The J gene is TRBJ2-3, the V gene TRBV7-9; 15 bases agree with TRBD2. Germline-derived CDR1 and CDR2 are SEHNR and FQNEAQ (reference sequence). CDR3 length: 18 amino acids. The CDR3 reads CSSRLGTGLAGGTDTQYF. CDR3 DNA sequence: TGTTCCAGCAGGCTAGGGACGGGACTAGCGGGGGGAACAGATACGCAGTATTTT. The entire variable domain, with the rest obtained from reference TRBV7-9 and TRBJ2-3, is as follows: DTGVSQNPRHKITKRGQNVTFRCDPISEHNRLYWYRQTLGQGPEFLTYFQNEAQLEKSRLLSDRFSAERPKGSFSTLEIQRTEQGDSAMYLCSSRLGTGLAGGTDTQYFGPGTRLTVL.

This chain links TRBV28 with TRBJ1-2; possible D gene TRBD1, 5 bases. The CDR3 contains 16 residues. CDR1 and CDR2 (germline): MDHEN, SYDVKM. The germline V and J ends were trimmed by 2 bases and 1 base, with 14 bases remaining between them. CDR3 region: CASSLQPGQFNYGYTF. The CDR3 DNA sequence: TGTGCCAGCAGTTTACAGCCAGGGCAATTTAACTATGGCTACACCTTC.

The gene calls are TRBV20-1 and TRBJ2-7; D remains ambiguous. The CDR3 runs to 11 residues. Germline V gene lookup returns CDR1 DFQATT and CDR2 SNEGSKA (reference sequence). V was pared by 6 bases and J by 2 bases, with 8 bases between. CDR3 nucleotides: TGCAGTGCCAAATACACCTACGAGCAGTACTTC. This sequence encodes CSAKYTYEQYF.

V and J are TRBV7-9 and TRBJ2-3, with D possibly being TRBD1 (6 bases). The germline CDR1 and CDR2 sequences are SEHNR and FQNEAQ (reference sequence). V dropped 6 bases and J dropped 5 bases, with 12 bases sitting between them. The CDR3 is 13 amino acids. The CDR3 spells CASRAGAGDTQYF. CDR3 coding DNA: TGTGCCAGCAGAGCAGGGGCCGGAGATACGCAGTATTTT.

Only a few counts were recorded for this clone. This chain uses TRBV2 with TRBJ2-7; D perhaps matches TRBD1 (6 bases). Trimming stripped 4 bases from V and 4 bases from J, with 8 bases between. This CDR3 contains 12 residues. Germline V CDR1 and CDR2: SNHLY, FYNNEI. The DNA for the CDR3 is TGTGCCAGCAGTGTTCAGGGGTACGAGCAGTACTTC. It is translated as CASSVQGYEQYF. Full variable domain (outside the CDR3, taken from reference TRBV2 and TRBJ2-7): EPEVTQTPSHQVTQMGQEVILRCVPISNHLYFYWYRQILGQKVEFLVSFYNNEISEKSEIFDDQFSVERPDGSNFTLKIRSTKLEDSAMYFCASSVQGYEQYFGPGTRLTVT.

The chain recombines TRBV19 with TRBJ2-7; TRBD1 aligns across 7 bases. This CDR3 has 19 amino acids. After removal of 5 bases from V and 9 bases from J, the junction contained 28 bases not matched to a gene. Germline-derived CDR1 and CDR2 are LNHDA and SQIVND (reference sequence). Here the CDR3 reads CASSARQGLRRTQEYVQYF. DNA of the CDR3: TGTGCCAGTAGTGCAAGACAGGGTCTACGCAGAACCCAAGAGTATGTGCAGTACTTC.

The chain joins TRBV27 to TRBJ1-5, with D possibly being TRBD1 (5 bases). Trimming removed 7 bases at V and 7 bases at J, with 11 bases between. The germline V gene has CDR1 MNHEY and CDR2 SMNVEV (reference sequence). The CDR3 has 12 residues. CDR3 in DNA: TGTGCCAGCAAAGATAGGGGCCAGCCCCAGCATTTT. It is translated as CASKDRGQPQHF.

The chain employs TRBV19 and TRBJ2-1; 8 positions match TRBD2. This CDR3 has 16 amino acids. Germline V CDR1 and CDR2: LNHDA, SQIVND (reference sequence). V gave up 3 bases and J gave up 8 bases; unmatched junction bases: 12. As DNA, the CDR3 is TGTGCCAGTAGTATCTTACTATCGGGGGGGAAGCATGAGCAGTTCTTC. Translation gives CASSILLSGGKHEQFF.